The 8 T cell receptor beta chains below come from one sample, sequenced in a study of cytomegalovirus exposure and HLA in healthy donors. Researchers ran the PCR with 60 Vbeta and 13 Jbeta primers. Assay used: immunoSEQ multiplex PCR; TCRdb lists only in-frame clones, some missing. The data hold around 130,000 clones, with 70% to 85% observed a single time. Sequenced input: PBMCs. These receptors originate from a boy between 10 and 17 years old in good health and CMV-seronegative.

This chain connects TRBV7-9 to TRBJ2-7; D is perhaps TRBD2 (5 bases). The germline gives CDR1 SEHNR, CDR2 FQNEAQ (reference sequence). V was pared by 4 bases and J by 2 bases, with 15 bases between. The CDR3 is made up of 15 amino acids. The CDR3 DNA reads as TGTGCCAGCAGCTACCCGACTCGGGGTACCTACGAGCAGTACTTC. Amino acid sequence: CASSYPTRGTYEQYF.

This clone was recorded a few times. The rearrangement links TRBV6-1 to TRBJ1-5; perhaps TRBD1 as D (5 bases). The CDR3 runs to 17 residues. Germline V gives CDR1 MNHNS, CDR2 SASEGT. Trimming removed 4 bases at V and 3 bases at J, with 19 bases between. The CDR3 region is CASSGQGRSGVNQPQHF. The CDR3 DNA reads as TGTGCCAGCAGTGGGCAAGGGAGATCGGGGGTCAATCAGCCCCAGCATTTT.

This clone was observed a handful of times. V gene TRBV4-1 combines with J gene TRBJ2-1, with a tentative D call TRBD2 (5 bases). Per germline, CDR1 MGHRA and CDR2 YSYEKL. Deletions cut 4 bases from V and 0 bases from J, with 10 bases between. The CDR3 has 15 amino acids. CDR3: CASSRPGSSYNEQFF. The CDR3 DNA sequence: TGCGCCAGCAGCCGACCGGGGAGCTCCTACAATGAGCAGTTCTTC.

The V gene is TRBV11-3, the J gene TRBJ2-2; no definite D call. The CDR3 covers 12 residues. With 4 bases removed from V and 6 bases from J, the gap between germline ends came to 6 bases. Germline lookup yields CDR1 SGHNT and CDR2 YENEEA. CDR3 DNA: TGTGCCAGCAGCTCCGGAGCCGGGGAGCTGTTTTTT. Translating it yields CASSSGAGELFF.

The chain uses TRBV5-1 and TRBJ2-1, with D maybe TRBD1 (5 bases). Germline V CDR1 and CDR2: SGHRS, YFSETQ. This CDR3 comprises 13 residues. Trimming took off 0 bases at V and 9 bases at J, with 10 bases between the two ends. CDR3: CASSLVRDSEQFF. The CDR3 DNA is TGCGCCAGCAGCTTGGTTCGCGACAGTGAGCAGTTCTTC.

V gene TRBV4-1 combines with J gene TRBJ2-5, with D possibly TRBD1 on 6 matching bases. The length of the CDR3 is 13 residues. V was cut by 5 bases and J by 5 bases, with 12 bases left in between. The germline gives CDR1 MGHRA, CDR2 YSYEKL. CDR3: CASSSGVWETQYF. The DNA for the CDR3 is TGCGCCAGCAGCTCAGGGGTCTGGGAGACCCAGTACTTC.

In nucleotides, the CDR3 is TGTGCCAGCAGCTTAAAGGATTGGGGCGCCGCCGGGGAGCTGTTTTTT. Encoded protein: CASSLKDWGAAGELFF. The rearrangement joins TRBV7-8 to TRBJ2-2, with D tentatively TRBD1 (5 bases). With 2 bases removed from V and 6 bases from J, the gap between germline ends came to 16 bases. There are 16 residues in the CDR3. The germline CDR1 and CDR2 sequences are SGHVS and FQNEAQ.

This sequence joins TRBV10-3 and TRBJ2-3; 8 positions agree with TRBD2. The J segment lost 4 bases and the V segment lost 8 bases, leaving 8 bases of the junction unmatched. Looked up from germline, CDR1 is ENHRY and CDR2 is SYGVKD. This CDR3 spans 14 amino acids. CDR3 amino acids: CAIGPTGGADTQYF. Here the CDR3 DNA reads TGTGCCATCGGTCCGACGGGGGGGGCAGATACGCAGTATTTT.